This T cell receptor (beta chain) was documented in a study of identical twins. General study points: Insertions ran lower in abundant cord blood beta clonotypes, though not in memory repertoires.

Ten or more counts support this clonotype. The target antigen is unknown. The V gene lost 2 bases and the J gene lost 2 bases, with 10 bases spanning the gap. Per the germline V gene, CDR1 is MNHEY and CDR2 is SVGAGI. The CDR3 contains 14 residues. TCRdb passed the 5' RACE reads through MiXCR, listing each CDR3 protein once. The sample comprises a few hundred thousand distinct CDR3 sequences, roughly a tenth of which are singletons, and about a tenth rests with the top ten. V usage is TRBV6-5 and J usage is TRBJ2-7, with D perhaps TRBD1 (6 bases). Sequencing used memory T cells sorted from blood. The TCR sequence derives from a man aged 45-65 years in good health. DNA of the CDR3: TGTGCCAGCAGTTACGGACAGACCGCCTACGAGCAGTACTTC. It is translated as CASSYGQTAYEQYF.